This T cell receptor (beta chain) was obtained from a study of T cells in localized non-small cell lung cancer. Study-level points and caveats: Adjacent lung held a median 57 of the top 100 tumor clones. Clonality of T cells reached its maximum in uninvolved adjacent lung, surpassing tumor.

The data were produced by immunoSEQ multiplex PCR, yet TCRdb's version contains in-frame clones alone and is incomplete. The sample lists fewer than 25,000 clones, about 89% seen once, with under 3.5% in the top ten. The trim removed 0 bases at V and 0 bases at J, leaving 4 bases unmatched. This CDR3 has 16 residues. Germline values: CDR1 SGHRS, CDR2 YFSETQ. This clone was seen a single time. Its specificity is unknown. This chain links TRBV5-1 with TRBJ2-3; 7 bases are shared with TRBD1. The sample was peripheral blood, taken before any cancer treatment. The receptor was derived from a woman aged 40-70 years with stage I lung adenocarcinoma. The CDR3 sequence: CASSLGDRASTDTQYF. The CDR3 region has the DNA TGCGCCAGCAGCTTGGGCGACAGGGCTAGCACAGATACGCAGTATTTT.